This TCR beta chain was found in a study of T cells in Graves' hyperthyroidism and ophthalmopathy. The study, taken as a whole, reports: Blood shared most expanded thyroid clonotypes above 0.001. Ophthalmopathy got predicted by the model a median roughly 6.1 months before its onset.

Per the germline V gene, CDR1 is SGHRS and CDR2 is YFSETQ. The CDR3 has 15 amino acids. Trimming cost V 1 base and J 3 bases; bases outside gene matches: 3. When ophthalmopathy did not progress within 18 months, Graves' hyperthyroidism was considered stable. Participants, patients aged 18 to 65, had newly diagnosed hyperthyroidism with a duration under 2 months. This clonotype has a count of ten or more. Its antigen is not known. Amplification of TCR beta CDR3 regions was performed using RNA transcripts as template. RT-PCR in the first round (using the HTBI primer set) targeted the TCR CDR3. Using its own MiXCR run on the multiplex PCR reads, TCRdb lists one record per CDR3 protein. The table has around 110,000 distinct CDR3 sequences, 16% seen once.

The V call is TRBV5-1, the J call TRBJ2-2; 7 bases agree with TRBD2. The receptor was isolated from a woman aged 50 to 60 with Graves' hyperthyroidism. The sample consisted of blood. CDR3 sequence: CASSLQAGYTGELFF. The CDR3 DNA reads TGCGCCAGCAGCTTGCAAGCGGGATACACCGGGGAGCTGTTTTTT.